These 18 T cell receptor beta chains came from one sample sequenced in a study of T-cell reconstitution after alpha-beta-depleted transplantation in children. Preparation of the TCRbeta library was carried out with unique molecular identifiers. TCRdb reprocessed the PCR reads with MiXCR, giving one entry per CDR3 protein. The sample has hundreds of thousands of distinct CDR3 sequences, 7.5% to 9.5% seen once. The sample was PBMCs, mostly from graft donor cells, taken 180 days after TCRalphabeta/CD19-depleted stem cell transplant. The receptors were gathered from a male patient between 5 and 17 years old who had a stem cell transplant for acute lymphoblastic leukemia, so the T cells may come from the graft donor.

The genes are TRBV6-1 and TRBJ2-3; D not certain. Looked up from germline, CDR1 is MNHNS and CDR2 is SASEGT. This CDR3 contains 14 residues. Deletions cut 6 bases from V and 3 bases from J, with 13 bases between. CDR3 residues: CASRETHPTDTQYF. CDR3 bases: TGTGCCAGCAGGGAAACCCACCCGACAGATACGCAGTATTTT.

In this sample, this clonotype turned up a few times. The chain couples TRBV7-3 to TRBJ1-4; D is unresolved. The CDR3 length is 20 residues. V dropped 2 bases and J dropped 6 bases, with 28 bases sitting between them. The germline CDR1 and CDR2 sequences are SGHTA and FQGTGA. The CDR3 DNA reads TGTGCCAGCAGCTTAGGCCCCTCCCATTCCCACCCCCGAGGTGATGAAAAACTGTTTTTT. It yields the protein CASSLGPSHSHPRGDEKLFF.

This clonotype came up many times. V gene TRBV5-1 combines with J gene TRBJ2-3; 8 bases are a match to TRBD1. V dropped 0 bases and J dropped 6; count of bases not matched to a gene: 12. Looked up from germline, CDR1 is SGHRS and CDR2 is YFSETQ. CDR3 length: 17 amino acids. The CDR3 nucleotides are TGCGCCAGCAGCTTGGCTGGCTGGCAGGGGGCAACGGATACGCAGTATTTT. Amino acids: CASSLAGWQGATDTQYF. Supplemented by reference TRBV5-1 and TRBJ2-3, the full variable domain reads KAGVTQTPRYLIKTRGQQVTLSCSPISGHRSVSWYQQTPGQGLQFLFEYFSETQRNKGNFPGRFSGRQFSNSRSEMNVSTLELGDSALYLCASSLAGWQGATDTQYFGPGTRLTVL.

This clonotype was recorded many times. The chain links TRBV21-1 to TRBJ1-5. TRBV21-1 counts as a pseudogene. The CDR3 loop spans 13 amino acids. The CDR3 DNA sequence: TGTGCCAGCAGCAAGCGGTGCTGGAGGCCCCAGCATTTT. It specifies CASSKRCWRPQHF.

The table lists this clonotype with many counts. The rearrangement uses TRBV20-1 and TRBJ2-6, with unresolved D. V was shortened by 2 bases and J by 4 bases, with 9 bases between the two germline ends. The CDR3 has 14 residues. Germline assignment: CDR1 DFQATT and CDR2 SNEGSKA (reference sequence). The CDR3 coding sequence is TGCAGTGCTAGACCCATCGTAGGGGCCAACGTCCTGACTTTC. The encoded protein is CSARPIVGANVLTF.

V gene TRBV28 combines with J gene TRBJ1-1; no clear D. V lost 4 bases, J lost 0 bases, and 9 bases lay in between. The CDR3 is 14 amino acids. Germline V gives CDR1 MDHEN, CDR2 SYDVKM. In nucleotides, the CDR3 is TGTGCCAGCAGTTGGGAATTTATGAACACTGAAGCTTTCTTT. As protein: CASSWEFMNTEAFF.

This clonotype was seen many times. The chain has TRBV7-2 and TRBJ2-5, with TRBD1 as a possible D gene (5 bases). Germline CDR1 and CDR2: SGHTA and FQGNSA. The CDR3 is 12 residues long. Trimming removed 7 bases from V and 2 bases from J, with 8 bases in between. The CDR3 bases are TGTGCCAGCAACAAGGGGCAAGAGACCCAGTACTTC. Translating gives CASNKGQETQYF.

At least ten counts were recorded for this clonotype. This chain links TRBV10-3 with TRBJ1-1, with TRBD1 matching 8 bases. Germline CDR1 and CDR2: ENHRY and SYGVKD. The ends lost 4 bases at V and 5 bases at J; junction bases unmatched: 15. The CDR3 runs 17 residues. This chain's CDR3 is CAISAGTGSFGATEAFF. CDR3 in DNA: TGTGCCATCAGTGCCGGGACAGGCTCCTTCGGTGCGACTGAAGCTTTCTTT.

As concerns this clonotype: Being one base from a much bigger clone, this may be a read error. The conserved phenylalanine or tryptophan is not found at the CDR3 terminus, so this likely reflects a read error. V is TRBV7-3 and J is TRBJ2-7; 9 nucleotides agree with TRBD1. The trim removed 5 bases at V and 4 bases at J, leaving 9 bases unmatched. The CDR3 contains 15 residues. Germline CDR1 reads SGHTA; CDR2 reads FQGTGA. In nucleotides, the CDR3 is TGTGCCAGCAGCACCTACCCGGGACAGGGTTACGAGCAGTACTCC. It translates to CASSTYPGQGYEQYS.

V gene TRBV5-5 combines with J gene TRBJ2-2; a weak D match, TRBD2 (6 bases). The V end was cut by 7 bases, the J end by 4 bases, with 14 bases between. Germline V gene sequence: CDR1 SGHKS, CDR2 YYEKEE (reference sequence). This CDR3 comprises 14 residues. The CDR3 bases are TGTGCCAGCGGCTCGGGACTTATCACCGGGGAGCTGTTTTTT. It codes for CASGSGLITGELFF.

This clonotype was observed at least ten times. This chain links TRBV6-2 or TRBV6-3 with TRBJ2-1; maybe TRBD2 (6 bases). Trimming pared 4 bases from V and 5 bases from J, leaving 15 bases between. CDR1 and CDR2 (germline): MNHEY, SVGEGT. This CDR3 has 15 amino acids. For the CDR3, the DNA is TGTGCCAGCAGTTCCCCTCCGGGACTGAACAATGAGCAGTTCTTC. Translated, it gives CASSSPPGLNNEQFF.

This clonotype was observed at least ten times. This sequence joins TRBV29-1 and TRBJ1-1, with TRBD1 identical over 7 bases. Germline-derived CDR1 and CDR2 are SQVTM and ANQGSEA. V was pared by 3 bases and J by 2 bases, with 6 bases of the junction left unmatched. The CDR3 is made up of 14 amino acids. CDR3 in amino acids: CSVDPDRANTEAFF. The CDR3 nucleotides read TGCAGCGTTGACCCCGACAGGGCAAACACTGAAGCTTTCTTT.

In this sample, this clonotype turned up many times. The rearrangement links TRBV29-1 to TRBJ1-5; 8 positions agree with TRBD1. Germline CDR1 and CDR2: SQVTM and ANQGSEA. Losses at the gene ends were 5 bases for V and 3 bases for J; bases not matched to a gene: 3. The CDR3 covers 13 residues. The CDR3 DNA sequence: TGCAGCGTTTCGGACAGGGTCAATCAGCCCCAGCATTTT. It yields the protein CSVSDRVNQPQHF.

This chain links TRBV5-4 with TRBJ1-2; 7 bases match TRBD1. The CDR3 covers 15 residues. After removal of 3 bases from V and 5 bases from J, the junction contained 10 bases not matched to a gene. Germline CDR1 and CDR2: SGHNT and YYREEE (reference sequence). Here the CDR3 DNA reads TGTGCCAGCAGCTCCCGACAGGGAATAGAGTATGGCTACACCTTC. This sequence encodes CASSSRQGIEYGYTF.

In this sample, this clonotype turned up many times. V usage is TRBV29-1 and J usage is TRBJ1-1; D is possibly TRBD1 (5 bases). Per germline, CDR1 SQVTM and CDR2 ANQGSEA. V gave up 4 bases and J gave up 1 base, with 10 bases separating them. The length of the CDR3 is 13 residues. The CDR3 coding sequence is TGCAGCGTTGCCCAGGGACGGAACACTGAAGCTTTCTTT. Translation: CSVAQGRNTEAFF.

This clonotype was seen at least ten times. The chain has TRBV27 and TRBJ2-7, with 7 positions matching TRBD2. J was trimmed by 3 bases and V by 10 bases; bases with no gene match: 12. This CDR3 contains 14 residues. Looked up from germline, CDR1 is MNHEY and CDR2 is SMNVEV (reference sequence). CDR3 amino acids: CATGRAGTLYEQYF. As DNA, the CDR3 is TGTGCCACTGGGAGGGCCGGGACCCTCTACGAGCAGTACTTC.

This clonotype occurred a few times. The chain links TRBV6-2 or TRBV6-3 to TRBJ2-5; TRBD2 aligns across 7 bases. V gave up 2 bases and J gave up 5 bases; unmatched junction bases: 8. The CDR3 consists of 15 residues. Germline V lookup: CDR1 MNHEY, CDR2 SVGEGT. For the CDR3, the DNA is TGTGCCAGCAGTTACACCGGCGGGGGTGGGGAGACCCAGTACTTC. Its translation is CASSYTGGGGETQYF.

This clonotype was detected a few times. The chain recombines TRBV14 with TRBJ1-2; 8 positions match TRBD1. CDR3 length: 16 amino acids. Looked up from germline, CDR1 is SGHDN and CDR2 is FVKESK. Trimming cost V 1 base and J 4 bases; bases outside gene matches: 8. CDR3 residues: CASSQGPTGDPYGYTF. For the CDR3, the DNA is TGTGCCAGCAGCCAAGGCCCGACAGGGGACCCCTATGGCTACACCTTC.